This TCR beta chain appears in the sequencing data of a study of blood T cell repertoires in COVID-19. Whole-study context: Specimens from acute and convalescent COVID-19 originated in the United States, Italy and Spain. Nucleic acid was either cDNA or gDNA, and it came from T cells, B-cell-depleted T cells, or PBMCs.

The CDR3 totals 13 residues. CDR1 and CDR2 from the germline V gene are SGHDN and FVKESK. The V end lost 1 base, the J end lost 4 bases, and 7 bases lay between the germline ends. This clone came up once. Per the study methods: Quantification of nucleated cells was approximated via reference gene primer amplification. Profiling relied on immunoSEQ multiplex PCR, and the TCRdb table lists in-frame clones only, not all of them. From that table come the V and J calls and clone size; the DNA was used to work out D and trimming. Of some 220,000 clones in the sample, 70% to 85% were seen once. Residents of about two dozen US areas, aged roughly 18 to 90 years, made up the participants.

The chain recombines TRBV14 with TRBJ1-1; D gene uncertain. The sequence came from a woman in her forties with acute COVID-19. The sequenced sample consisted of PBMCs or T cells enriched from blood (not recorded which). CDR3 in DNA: TGTGCCAGCAGCCAAGTTCCGGGCACTGAAGCTTTCTTT. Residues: CASSQVPGTEAFF.